The sequence of this T cell receptor (beta chain) was determined in a study of blood T cell repertoires in COVID-19. Per the original methods: The assay estimated nucleated cells by amplifying reference gene primers. Sequenced by immunoSEQ multiplex PCR; TCRdb stores in-frame clones only, minus some. Clone size and V and J calls were adopted from that table, with D and trimming inferred from the DNA. Of about 130,000 clones detected, about four fifths appear once; the ten largest clones hold about 15%. The germline gives CDR1 MDHEN, CDR2 SYDVKM. The CDR3 extends over 15 amino acids. The germline V and J ends were trimmed by 7 bases and 0 bases, with 13 bases remaining between them.

The sequenced sample was peripheral blood. The rearrangement links TRBV28 to TRBJ1-3; a possible D gene is TRBD1 (5 bases). The receptor comes from a man aged 30 to 45 with COVID-19, enrolled during active disease. CDR3 sequence: CASTSMGGSGNTIYF. As DNA, the CDR3 is TGTGCCAGCACCTCCATGGGGGGCTCTGGAAACACCATATATTTT.